This TCR beta chain was sequenced in a study of T cell repertoires in cytomegalovirus infection. Overall study: Carrying CMV and the relevant HLA type showed in public TCR beta signatures. Broader study findings: CMV-specific HLA-C-restricted TCR beta clonotypes dominated the ex vivo response.

In regard to this clonotype: As yet, its antigen is unknown.

MiXCR, applied by TCRdb to the reads, yields one record per CDR3 protein. The sample lists 200,000 or so distinct CDR3 sequences, around 40% seen once, with approximately 60% in the top ten. The receptor was derived from a human donor in good health (CMV status not recorded). Some clones in this sample may be carry-over from other donors' samples. Specimen: CD8+ T cells from cultured PBMCs, collected from culture after CMV antigen stimulation.

In DNA form, the CDR3 reads TGTGCCAGCAGTTTTATGTTAGGCGGGAGCTTAAACTACGAGCAGTACTTC. The encoded protein is CASSFMLGGSLNYEQYF. The V gene is TRBV28, the J gene TRBJ2-7, with 7 bases identical to TRBD2. V gave up 3 bases and J gave up 3 bases; unmatched junction bases: 14. The CDR3 loop spans 17 amino acids. Germline V gene lookup returns CDR1 MDHEN and CDR2 SYDVKM.